These T cell receptor beta chains were read from a single sample in a study of response to subunit inactivated influenza vaccine. TCRdb passed the RT-PCR reads through MiXCR, listing each CDR3 protein once. The sample contains 650,000 to 800,000 distinct CDR3 sequences, approximately 17% of which appear only once. Material: PBMCs from blood, obtained less than 6 days after vaccination. These receptors were taken from a man aged 50 or older who received an inactivated influenza vaccine. Each CDR3 is given with its conserved first and last residue. The D gene is left open where the match is weak. Clone size is shown for a subset of rows, as once, few, many or a class of expanded clone.

TRBV6-1	-	TRBJ2-7	-	CASSVSLGGGYEQYF	TGTGCCAGCAGTGTATCGTTAGGGGGAGGCTACGAGCAGTACTTC
TRBV7-2	TRBD2	TRBJ2-5	-	CASSELAEQETQYF	TGTGCCAGCAGCGAACTAGCGGAACAAGAGACCCAGTACTTC
TRBV7-2	-	TRBJ2-3	many	CASSLTRLDTQYF	TGTGCCAGCAGCTTAACGCGGTTGGATACGCAGTATTTT
TRBV20-1	TRBD2	TRBJ2-5	few	CSARGTSGSETQYF	TGCAGTGCTCGAGGGACTAGCGGTTCGGAGACCCAGTACTTC
TRBV25-1	TRBD1	TRBJ2-7	once	CASSAYPGQGSSYEQYF	TGTGCCAGCAGTGCCTACCCCGGACAGGGCAGCTCCTACGAGCAGTACTTC
TRBV12-3/TRBV12-4	-	TRBJ1-2	many	CASSLQRNYGYTF	TGTGCCAGCAGTTTGCAAAGGAACTATGGCTACACCTTC
TRBV5-1	-	TRBJ2-3	few	CASSLGQPTDTQYF	TGCGCCAGCAGCTTAGGACAGCCGACAGATACGCAGTATTTT
TRBV20-1	TRBD1	TRBJ2-7	few	CSATSRQGERRTYEQYF	TGCAGTGCCACCTCTCGACAGGGGGAAAGGAGGACCTACGAGCAGTACTTC
TRBV20-1	-	TRBJ2-5	few	CSATKQGFRETQYF	TGCAGTGCTACGAAACAGGGTTTTCGAGAGACCCAGTACTTC
TRBV4-3	-	TRBJ2-1	-	CASSHQGGEQFF	TGCGCCAGCAGCCACCAAGGCGGTGAGCAGTTCTTC
TRBV5-1	-	TRBJ1-2	-	CASSRDIDYTF	TGCGCCAGCAGCCGGGACATCGACTACACCTTC
TRBV7-7	-	TRBJ1-6	few	CASSLDDSTNSPLHF	TGTGCTAGCAGCTTAGACGACAGTACAAATTCACCCCTCCACTTT
TRBV20-1	TRBD2	TRBJ2-3	few	CSARGLTSGATDTQYF	TGCAGTGCTAGAGGCCTTACTAGCGGGGCCACAGATACGCAGTATTTT
TRBV7-2	TRBD2	TRBJ2-1	-	CASSFSGGSNEQFF	TGTGCCAGCAGCTTTAGCGGGGGTTCCAATGAGCAGTTCTTC
TRBV10-3	-	TRBJ1-1	-	CAIKGGDTEAFF	TGTGCCATCAAAGGGGGGGACACTGAAGCTTTCTTT
TRBV28	-	TRBJ2-3	many	CASSLQGPMDTQYF	TGTGCCAGCAGTTTACAGGGGCCGATGGATACGCAGTATTTT
TRBV7-2	-	TRBJ2-7	few	CASSRSVQGSYEQYF	TGTGCCAGCAGCCGATCGGTCCAGGGTTCCTACGAGCAGTACTTC
TRBV4-2	-	TRBJ2-2	few	CASSQDNRPNTGELFF	TGTGCCAGCAGCCAAGATAACAGGCCGAACACCGGGGAGCTGTTTTTT
TRBV5-1	-	TRBJ2-1	many	CASSLDYNEQFF	TGCGCCAGCAGCCTCGATTACAATGAGCAGTTCTTC
TRBV20-1	-	TRBJ2-5	few	CSAKGTLQETQYF	TGCAGTGCTAAAGGGACGCTGCAAGAGACCCAGTACTTC
TRBV7-8	TRBD1	TRBJ2-7	many	CASSPAPGTGVEQYF	TGTGCCAGCAGCCCAGCCCCCGGGACAGGGGTAGAGCAGTACTTC
TRBV5-1	-	TRBJ1-2	-	CATSEADPNYGYTF	TGCGCCACCTCGGAGGCCGACCCAAACTATGGCTACACCTTC
TRBV7-2	TRBD1	TRBJ1-1	few	CASIKTGGAGTEAFF	TGTGCCAGCATAAAGACAGGGGGCGCAGGGACTGAAGCTTTCTTT
TRBV5-1	-	TRBJ1-2	-	CASGSNPNYGYTF	TGCGCCAGCGGGAGCAACCCTAACTATGGCTACACCTTC
TRBV5-1	-	TRBJ1-1	few	CASSFSGEAFF	TGCGCCAGCAGCTTCTCGGGGGAAGCTTTCTTT
TRBV3-1	-	TRBJ1-1	-	CASSQRGFGTEAFF	TGTGCCAGCAGCCAACGAGGGTTTGGGACTGAAGCTTTCTTT
TRBV7-8	TRBD2	TRBJ2-2	few	CASSPSGGASGELFF	TGTGCCAGCAGCCCTAGCGGGGGGGCTTCCGGGGAGCTGTTTTTT
TRBV19	TRBD2	TRBJ2-3	few	CASSLMRGANTDTQYF	TGTGCCAGTTCCCTTATGCGGGGGGCTAACACAGATACGCAGTATTTT
TRBV24-1	-	TRBJ2-3	few	CATSDFTGWLTDTQYF	TGTGCCACCAGTGATTTTACAGGGTGGCTCACAGATACGCAGTATTTT
TRBV7-2	TRBD2	TRBJ2-7	few	CASSPGLASPPYEQYF	TGTGCCAGCAGCCCGGGACTAGCGTCCCCTCCCTACGAGCAGTACTTC
TRBV7-8	-	TRBJ2-5	-	CASSSNRDETQYF	TGTGCCAGCAGCTCTAACAGGGACGAGACCCAGTACTTC
TRBV29-1	TRBD2	TRBJ2-1	many	CSADTSGGNNEQFF	TGCAGCGCCGATACTAGCGGGGGCAACAATGAGCAGTTCTTC
TRBV5-1	-	TRBJ1-1	-	CASSEGLGFRAFF	TGCGCCAGCAGCGAGGGCCTAGGCTTTAGGGCTTTCTTT
TRBV15	-	TRBJ1-6	few	CATSRGDGGNSPLHF	TGTGCCACCAGCAGAGGGGACGGAGGAAATTCACCCCTCCACTTT
TRBV20-1	-	TRBJ2-5	once	CSAREWGGRETQYF	TGCAGTGCTAGAGAATGGGGGGGCAGGGAGACCCAGTACTTC
TRBV28	-	TRBJ1-4	-	CASKRGAFTATNEKLFF	TGTGCCAGCAAGCGGGGGGCATTCACGGCAACTAATGAAAAACTGTTTTTT
TRBV6-1	-	TRBJ2-7	few	CASSDPGTLPYEQYF	TGTGCCAGCAGTGACCCGGGCACTCTACCCTACGAGCAGTACTTC
TRBV12-3/TRBV12-4	-	TRBJ1-1	-	CASSTVGRNTEAFF	TGTGCCAGCAGTACGGTTGGAAGGAACACTGAAGCTTTCTTT
TRBV9	TRBD2	TRBJ2-1	-	CASSPRPTSADEQFF	TGTGCCAGCAGCCCCCGCCCCACTAGCGCCGATGAGCAGTTCTTC
TRBV29-1	TRBD2	TRBJ2-1	many	CSVELAGAYNEQFF	TGCAGCGTTGAGCTAGCGGGAGCCTACAATGAGCAGTTCTTC
TRBV5-1	-	TRBJ2-5	-	CASSLDRPETQYF	TGCGCCAGCAGCTTGGATCGGCCCGAGACCCAGTACTTC
TRBV13	TRBD1	TRBJ2-5	few	CASSSLGQSSETQYF	TGTGCCAGCAGCTCTTTGGGACAGTCCTCAGAGACCCAGTACTTC
TRBV7-3	TRBD1	TRBJ2-1	-	CASSLRRQGEDEQFF	TGTGCCAGCAGCTTACGACGACAGGGAGAGGATGAGCAGTTCTTC
TRBV6-2/TRBV6-3	-	TRBJ2-7	few	CASSFAFAYEQYF	TGTGCCAGCAGTTTTGCCTTCGCCTACGAGCAGTACTTC
TRBV29-1	-	TRBJ1-4	once	CSALAHPPGSWEKLFF	TGCAGCGCCTTAGCCCACCCCCCAGGCTCCTGGGAAAAACTGTTTTTT
TRBV7-2	TRBD2	TRBJ2-3	few	CASSLGSGTSCQF	TGTGCCAGCAGCTTAGGGTCCGGGACTAGCTGTCAATTT
TRBV20-1	TRBD2	TRBJ2-3	-	CSARVPGLAGDTQYF	TGCAGTGCTAGGGTTCCGGGACTAGCGGGGGATACGCAGTATTTT
TRBV12-3/TRBV12-4	TRBD1	TRBJ1-2	many	CASSFWDRANYGYTF	TGTGCCAGCAGTTTTTGGGACAGAGCTAACTATGGCTACACCTTC
TRBV5-5	-	TRBJ2-2	few	CASSFPSGTGELFF	TGTGCCAGCAGCTTTCCAAGTGGGACCGGGGAGCTGTTTTTT
TRBV7-8	-	TRBJ2-2	-	CASSPRAGRPGELFF	TGTGCCAGCAGCCCGCGCGCGGGTAGGCCCGGGGAGCTGTTTTTT
TRBV7-2	TRBD1	TRBJ2-1	-	CASSQLGQAYYNEQFF	TGTGCCAGCAGCCAACTAGGACAGGCCTACTACAATGAGCAGTTCTTC
TRBV25-1	-	TRBJ1-2	few	CATPGETNYGYTF	TGTGCCACCCCCGGGGAGACTAACTATGGCTACACCTTC
TRBV6-1	-	TRBJ1-1	many	CASSQQVMNTEAFF	TGTGCCAGCAGCCAACAGGTTATGAACACTGAAGCTTTCTTT
TRBV11-1	-	TRBJ2-5	-	CASSQHARQETQYF	TGTGCCAGCAGCCAACATGCGCGGCAAGAGACCCAGTACTTC
TRBV11-1	TRBD2	TRBJ2-7	-	CASSAKMGGYEQYF	TGTGCCAGCAGCGCCAAGATGGGGGGGTACGAGCAGTACTTC
TRBV11-1	TRBD1	TRBJ2-1	few	CASSPQSWDRGSYNEQFF	TGTGCCAGCAGCCCTCAGTCCTGGGACAGGGGCTCCTACAATGAGCAGTTCTTC
TRBV5-4	-	TRBJ2-7	few	CASSLGVGGYYEQYF	TGTGCCAGCAGCTTGGGTGTTGGCGGCTACTACGAGCAGTACTTC
TRBV20-1	-	TRBJ2-1	few	CSARRRNEQFF	TGCAGTGCTAGGAGGCGGAATGAGCAGTTCTTC
TRBV6-2/TRBV6-3	-	TRBJ2-4	-	CASSYGVNIQYF	TGTGCCAGCAGTTACGGGGTTAACATTCAGTACTTC
TRBV12-3/TRBV12-4	TRBD1	TRBJ2-7	few	CASSPGQGFEQYF	TGTGCCAGCAGTCCGGGACAGGGTTTCGAGCAGTACTTC